A single sample gave rise to the 32 T cell receptor beta chains below, sequenced in a study of blood T cell repertoires in COVID-19. Assay: immunoSEQ multiplex PCR; the TCRdb copy retains only in-frame clones and omits some. The profile shows approximately 300,000 clones, 75% to 90% of them singletons. Sequencing was performed on peripheral blood. Receptors were obtained from a woman between 50 and 59 years old with COVID-19, enrolled during active disease.

This chain connects TRBV7-2 to TRBJ2-7; 7 bases fit TRBD1. CDR3 size: 18 residues. In germline, CDR1 is SGHTA, CDR2 FQGNSA. Unmatched junction bases numbered 15, after V lost 1 base and J lost 3 bases. The CDR3 loop reads CASSLVSLTRGRNYEQYF. The DNA for the CDR3 is TGTGCCAGCAGCTTAGTATCCCTTACGAGGGGGCGTAACTACGAGCAGTACTTC.

A note on this clone: An end of the junction does not agree with germline; a read error may underlie this. The V and J genes are TRBV28 and TRBJ1-6; D is undetermined. Germline V gene lookup returns CDR1 MDHEN and CDR2 SYDVKM. This CDR3 region has 14 residues. The CDR3 coding sequence is TGTGCCAGCAGCCCCGGGCAGACTAATTCCCCCCTCCACTTT. Its protein is CASSPGQTNSPLHF.

The V and J genes are TRBV20-1 and TRBJ1-2; TRBD1 aligns across 11 bases. CDR1 is DFQATT, CDR2 SNEGSKA, per germline (reference sequence). The V gene end was trimmed by 3 bases and the J gene end by 4 bases; junction bases not matched to a gene: 10. The CDR3 consists of 16 residues. The CDR3 loop is CSASPGQGATAYGYTF. The CDR3, as DNA: TGCAGTGCTAGTCCCGGACAGGGGGCGACCGCCTATGGCTACACCTTC.

This clone was observed a single time. This chain uses TRBV24-1 with TRBJ2-1, with 8 bases fitting TRBD2. The CDR3 sequence is 14 residues long. The V gene's germline CDR1 is KGHDR and CDR2 SFDVKD. Losses at the gene ends were 5 bases for V and 4 bases for J; bases not matched to a gene: 3. The CDR3 loop reads CATSVGGGYNEQFF. CDR3 nucleotides: TGTGCCACCAGTGTCGGGGGGGGTTACAATGAGCAGTTCTTC.

This chain joins TRBV7-9 and TRBJ1-1, with 7 bases identical to TRBD1. The CDR3 has 17 amino acids. The V segment lost 4 bases and the J segment 4 bases; nucleotides outside the gene matches: 15. The germline CDR1 and CDR2 sequences are SEHNR and FQNEAQ (reference sequence). The CDR3 DNA reads TGTGCCAGCAGCTCAAATAGGGACAGAACTTATGGCACTGAAGCTTTCTTT. It yields the protein CASSSNRDRTYGTEAFF.

This clone appeared a single time. The V call is TRBV24-1, the J call TRBJ2-7; 8 positions match TRBD1. Looked up from germline, CDR1 is KGHDR and CDR2 is SFDVKD. The junction had 2 bases not matched to a gene; V was cut back by 0 bases and J by 2 bases. The CDR3 loop spans 15 amino acids. The CDR3 coding sequence is TGTGCCACCAGTGATTTGTCACAGGGGGCCTACGAGCAGTACTTC. Its protein is CATSDLSQGAYEQYF.

This sequence joins TRBV4-1 and TRBJ1-5, with 10 bases identical to TRBD1. This CDR3 comprises 19 residues. The junction had 14 bases not matched to a gene; V was cut back by 1 base and J by 5 bases. The germline V gene encodes CDR1 MGHRA and CDR2 YSYEKL. CDR3 in amino acids: CASSQAPGQGFSGHQPQHF. CDR3 bases: TGCGCCAGCAGCCAAGCGCCGGGACAGGGGTTCTCGGGGCATCAGCCCCAGCATTTT.

The V gene is TRBV19, the J gene TRBJ1-3; 9 bases fit TRBD1. Germline loops: CDR1 LNHDA, CDR2 SQIVND (reference sequence). The CDR3 runs to 16 residues. J lost 2 bases, V lost 4 bases, and 6 bases had no gene match. The CDR3 is CASSNGQGRAGNTIYF. The DNA of the CDR3 is TGTGCCAGTAGTAACGGACAGGGGAGGGCTGGAAACACCATATATTTT.

This chain uses TRBV10-1 with TRBJ2-3, with a possible D match to TRBD2 (6 bases). In germline, CDR1 is WNHNN, CDR2 SYGVQD (reference sequence). The V gene lost 7 bases and the J gene lost 2 bases, with 22 bases spanning the gap. The CDR3 covers 17 residues. CDR3 sequence (DNA): TGCGCCAGCATGGGCGCGGGGAGGTGGGGATTCACAGATACGCAGTATTTT. Translation: CASMGAGRWGFTDTQYF.

This sequence joins TRBV6-5 and TRBJ2-7; D possibly corresponds to TRBD1 (6 bases). Trimming shortened V by 7 bases and J by 0 bases, and 10 bases separated the two germline ends. The CDR3 is 13 amino acids. CDR1 MNHEY and CDR2 SVGAGI come from the germline V gene. CDR3 in amino acids: CASTRGPSYEQYF. The DNA for the CDR3 is TGTGCCAGCACCAGGGGTCCCTCCTACGAGCAGTACTTC.

The chain has TRBV27 and TRBJ2-3, with TRBD2 matching 12 bases. CDR1 is MNHEY and CDR2 is SMNVEV in the germline V gene (reference sequence). CDR3 length equals 16 residues. With V trimmed by 7 bases and J by 3 bases, 8 bases remained unmatched. The CDR3, as DNA: TGTGCCAGCACCTCCCGACTAGCGGGAGATACAGATACGCAGTATTTT. Its protein product is CASTSRLAGDTDTQYF.

The chain links TRBV5-1 to TRBJ2-1; TRBD2 is a possible D gene (5 bases). The CDR3 loop spans 15 amino acids. Trimming took 6 bases from V and 0 from J, leaving 13 bases between them. Germline-derived CDR1 and CDR2 are SGHRS and YFSETQ. The CDR3 DNA follows: TGCGCCAGCACCTTAGCGTTCAGCTCCTACAATGAGCAGTTCTTC. Amino acid sequence: CASTLAFSSYNEQFF.

This clone was detected only once. The V call is TRBV15, the J call TRBJ1-4; a weak D match, TRBD1 (6 bases). The V gene lost 0 bases and the J gene lost 3 bases, with 11 bases spanning the gap. Germline V gives CDR1 LNHNV, CDR2 YYDKDF (reference sequence). The CDR3 covers 16 residues. The CDR3 region has the DNA TGTGCCACCAGCAGAGACCAGGGGAATCCTAATGAAAAACTGTTTTTT. This codes for CATSRDQGNPNEKLFF.

V and J are TRBV7-2 and TRBJ1-6; unclear D gene. Germline-derived CDR1 and CDR2 are SGHTA and FQGNSA. The CDR3 extends over 14 amino acids. Trimming shortened V by 5 bases and J by 7 bases, and 12 bases separated the two germline ends. The CDR3 bases are TGTGCCAGCAGCGCCTTGGCGGGGAATTCACCCCTCCACTTT. Translated, it gives CASSALAGNSPLHF.

V and J are TRBV6-2 or TRBV6-3 and TRBJ2-6, with D maybe TRBD1 (6 bases). This CDR3 has 16 residues. V lost 6 bases and J 0 bases, leaving 12 bases between the germline ends. From germline, CDR1 is MNHEY and CDR2 SVGEGT. CDR3 in DNA: TGTGCCAGCAGCCAGGGGTCTGACTCTGGGGCCAACGTCCTGACTTTC. It is translated as CASSQGSDSGANVLTF.

The V gene is TRBV30, the J gene TRBJ1-3, with D maybe TRBD1 (6 bases). The CDR3 runs to 14 residues. The germline V gene encodes CDR1 GTSNPN and CDR2 SVGIG (reference sequence). Trimming removed 7 bases from V and 0 bases from J, with 13 bases in between. CDR3 amino acids: CASNRAYSGNTIYF. CDR3 bases: TGTGCCTCCAACAGGGCCTACTCTGGAAACACCATATATTTT.

The chain employs TRBV30 and TRBJ1-1; D is unclear. With 5 bases removed from V and 3 bases from J, the gap between germline ends came to 13 bases. CDR1 and CDR2 (germline): GTSNPN, SVGIG (reference sequence). The CDR3 spans 13 residues. CDR3 nucleotides: TGTGCCTGGGCGTCTGCTACTTACACTGAAGCTTTCTTT. It codes for CAWASATYTEAFF.

This clone was counted once. J is TRBJ2-7 and V is TRBV24-1; unclear D gene. This CDR3 spans 15 amino acids. V lost 3 bases and J 0 bases, leaving 11 bases between the germline ends. In germline, CDR1 is KGHDR, CDR2 SFDVKD. The CDR3 is CATSDRYRSSYEQYF. CDR3 nucleotides: TGTGCCACCAGTGATCGTTACCGTAGCTCCTACGAGCAGTACTTC.

The chain uses TRBV7-3 and TRBJ2-1; 7 nucleotides line up with TRBD2. From germline, CDR1 is SGHTA and CDR2 FQGTGA. This CDR3 region has 16 residues. After removal of 4 bases from V and 3 bases from J, the junction contained 9 bases not matched to a gene. Here the CDR3 DNA reads TGTGCCAGCAGCTCCTTGCCCGGGGGGATCTACAATGAGCAGTTCTTC. Translated: CASSSLPGGIYNEQFF.

The rearrangement joins TRBV18 to TRBJ2-7; weak D call: TRBD1 (6 bases). V was shortened by 1 base and J by 4 bases, with 14 bases between the two germline ends. This CDR3 comprises 15 residues. CDR1 is KGHSH and CDR2 is LQKENI in the germline V gene. CDR3 residues: CASSPQEGGSYEQYF. The DNA for the CDR3 is TGTGCCAGCTCACCACAGGAAGGGGGATCTTACGAGCAGTACTTC.

The chain combines TRBV18 with TRBJ2-1, with 8 bases matching TRBD2. V lost 5 bases and J lost 4; bases outside the gene matches: 4. The CDR3 extends over 14 amino acids. Germline CDR1 reads KGHSH; CDR2 reads LQKENI. CDR3 coding DNA: TGTGCCAGCTCAGATCTAGCGGGTTACAATGAGCAGTTCTTC. Its translation: CASSDLAGYNEQFF.

The chain links TRBV5-4 to TRBJ2-7; TRBD1 matches at 8 bases. Trimming took 5 bases from V and 0 from J; bases not matched to a gene: 7. The CDR3 contains 15 residues. Germline V gene sequence: CDR1 SGHNT, CDR2 YYREEE (reference sequence). CDR3 residues: CASSRTGTGSYEQYF. The DNA for the CDR3 is TGTGCCAGCAGTCGTACCGGGACAGGCTCCTACGAGCAGTACTTC.

This clone was detected once. The chain links TRBV5-4 to TRBJ2-7; 11 bases fit TRBD2. Germline V gives CDR1 SGHNT, CDR2 YYREEE (reference sequence). The V segment lost 4 bases and the J segment 1 base; nucleotides outside the gene matches: 7. The length of the CDR3 is 16 residues. The CDR3 region has the DNA TGTGCCAGCAGCAGACCTCTAGCGGGGGGTTCCTACGAGCAGTACTTC. It is translated as CASSRPLAGGSYEQYF.

J is TRBJ2-7 and V is TRBV2; a weak D match, TRBD1 (6 bases). Trimming removed 7 bases from V and 0 bases from J, with 13 bases in between. This CDR3 comprises 14 residues. Germline V gene data show CDR1 as SNHLY and CDR2 as FYNNEI. The CDR3: CASKADSSSYEQYF. CDR3 sequence (DNA): TGTGCCAGCAAGGCGGACAGCTCCTCCTACGAGCAGTACTTC.

This chain connects TRBV19 to TRBJ1-1; D not resolved. Trimming removed 9 bases from V and 1 base from J, with 15 bases in between. CDR3 length equals 14 residues. Germline loops: CDR1 LNHDA, CDR2 SQIVND (reference sequence). CDR3 nucleotides: TGTGCCAGCGCCCTTCCCGCGGGGAACACTGAAGCTTTCTTT. It is translated as CASALPAGNTEAFF. Filled out from reference TRBV19 and TRBJ1-1, the complete variable domain reads DGGITQSPKYLFRKEGQNVTLSCEQNLNHDAMYWYRQDPGQGLRLIYYSQIVNDFQKGDIAEGYSVSREKKESFPLTVTSAQKNPTAFYLCASALPAGNTEAFFGQGTRLTVV.

The V and J genes are TRBV3-1 (or the pseudogene TRBV3-2) and TRBJ2-2; TRBD2 agrees at 7 bases. Trimming at V came to 4 bases and at J to 2 bases, leaving 4 bases not matched to a gene. Germline V gives CDR1 LGHDT, CDR2 YNNKEL (reference sequence). The CDR3 runs 15 residues. The CDR3 region has the DNA TGTGCCAGCAGCCCCTCAGCGGGAAACACCGGGGAGCTGTTTTTT. Its translation is CASSPSAGNTGELFF.

With regard to this clone: Germline and junction disagree at one end, which may indicate a read error. The chain recombines TRBV25-1 with TRBJ2-7; perhaps TRBD1 as D (6 bases). Germline V gives CDR1 MGHDK, CDR2 SYGVNS. There are 11 residues in the CDR3. The CDR3 sequence: CASSLQGPRVF. In DNA, the CDR3 is TGTGCCAGCAGTCTACAGGGCCCACGTGTCTTC.

The chain employs TRBV14 and TRBJ1-1, with D unresolved. The V gene lost 1 base and the J gene lost 1 base, with 13 bases spanning the gap. CDR3 length equals 16 residues. CDR1 is SGHDN, CDR2 FVKESK, per germline. Written as DNA, the CDR3 is TGTGCCAGCAGCCAAGCCCGGGAGCCCTCGAACACTGAAGCTTTCTTT. Protein product: CASSQAREPSNTEAFF.

J is TRBJ1-2 and V is TRBV11-2; D is unresolved. Between the trimmed V and J ends, which lost 0 bases and 2 bases, there was a span of 4 bases. This CDR3 is built from 13 residues. Germline CDR1 and CDR2: SGHAT and FQNNGV. CDR3 sequence: CASSLDRNYGYTF. CDR3 sequence (DNA): TGTGCCAGCAGCTTAGACAGGAACTATGGCTACACCTTC.

The chain recombines TRBV27 with TRBJ2-1, with TRBD2 matching 13 bases. CDR1 is MNHEY, CDR2 SMNVEV, per germline (reference sequence). The CDR3 has 17 residues. The V and J ends lost 0 bases and 6 bases, in that order; junction bases with no gene match: 5. The CDR3 DNA reads as TGTGCCAGCAGTTTATCCACGACTAGCGGGAGGTTCAATGAGCAGTTCTTC. It translates to CASSLSTTSGRFNEQFF.

The V call is TRBV9, the J call TRBJ2-1; the match to TRBD2 covers 14 bases. The CDR3 loop spans 19 amino acids. V trimming: 4 bases; J trimming: 6 bases; junction bases outside the gene matches: 15. Germline CDR1 is SGDLS and CDR2 is YYNGEE. The CDR3 spells CASSPISGLAGDRGNEQFF. The DNA of the CDR3 is TGTGCCAGCAGCCCAATCTCGGGACTAGCGGGAGATCGAGGCAATGAGCAGTTCTTC.

The V gene is TRBV19, the J gene TRBJ2-1; D possibly corresponds to TRBD1 (5 bases). The germline CDR1 and CDR2 sequences are LNHDA and SQIVND (reference sequence). Trimming removed 7 bases from V and 0 bases from J, with 7 bases in between. This CDR3 spans 13 amino acids. CDR3 DNA sequence: TGTGCCAGTACAGACAGCTCCTACAATGAGCAGTTCTTC. Amino acids: CASTDSSYNEQFF.